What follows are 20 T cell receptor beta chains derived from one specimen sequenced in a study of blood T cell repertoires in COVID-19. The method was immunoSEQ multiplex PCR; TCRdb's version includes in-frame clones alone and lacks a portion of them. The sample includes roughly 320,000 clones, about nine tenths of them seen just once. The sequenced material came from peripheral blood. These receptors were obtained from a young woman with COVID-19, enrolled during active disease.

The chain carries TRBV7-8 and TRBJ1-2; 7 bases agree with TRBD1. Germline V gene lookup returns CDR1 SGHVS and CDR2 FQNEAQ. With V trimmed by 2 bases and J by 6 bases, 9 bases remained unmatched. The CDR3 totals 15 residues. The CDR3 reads CASSLRTGDLNGYTF. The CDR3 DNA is TGTGCCAGCAGCTTAAGAACAGGGGATTTGAATGGCTACACCTTC.

This CDR3 is CASSYTGGGETEAFF. In DNA form, the CDR3 reads TGTGCCAGCAGTTACACAGGGGGCGGAGAAACTGAAGCTTTCTTT. The rearrangement uses TRBV6-5 and TRBJ1-1, with 9 bases aligning to TRBD1. Trimming cost V 2 bases and J 5 bases; bases outside gene matches: 6. The CDR3 is 15 amino acids. The V gene's germline CDR1 is MNHEY and CDR2 SVGAGI.

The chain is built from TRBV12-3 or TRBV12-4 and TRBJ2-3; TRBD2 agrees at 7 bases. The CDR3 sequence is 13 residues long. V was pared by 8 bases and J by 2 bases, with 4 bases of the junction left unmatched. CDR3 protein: CASSSGDTDTQYF. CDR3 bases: TGTGCCAGCTCCAGCGGGGACACAGATACGCAGTATTTT.

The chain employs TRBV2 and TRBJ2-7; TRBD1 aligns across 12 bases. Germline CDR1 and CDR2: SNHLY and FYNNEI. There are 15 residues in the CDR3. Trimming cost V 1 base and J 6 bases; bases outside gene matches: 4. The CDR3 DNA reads TGTGCCAGCAGTGAAGGAGGGACAGGGGGCTCCGAGCAGTACTTC. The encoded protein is CASSEGGTGGSEQYF.

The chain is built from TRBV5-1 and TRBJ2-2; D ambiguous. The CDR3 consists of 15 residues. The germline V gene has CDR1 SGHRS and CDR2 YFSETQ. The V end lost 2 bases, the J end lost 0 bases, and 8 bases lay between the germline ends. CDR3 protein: CASSFGPSNTGELFF. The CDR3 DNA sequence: TGCGCCAGCAGCTTTGGGCCCTCGAACACCGGGGAGCTGTTTTTT.

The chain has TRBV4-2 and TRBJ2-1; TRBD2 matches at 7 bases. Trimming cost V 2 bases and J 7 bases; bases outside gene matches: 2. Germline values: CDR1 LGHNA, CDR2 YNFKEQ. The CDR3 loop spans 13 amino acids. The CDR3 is CASSQKGGNEQFF. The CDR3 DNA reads TGTGCCAGCAGCCAAAAGGGAGGGAATGAGCAGTTCTTC.

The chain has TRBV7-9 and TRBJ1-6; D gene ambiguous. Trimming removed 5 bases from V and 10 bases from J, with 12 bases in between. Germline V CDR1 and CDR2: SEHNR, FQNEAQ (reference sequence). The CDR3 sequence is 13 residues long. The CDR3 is CASSHIGESPLHF. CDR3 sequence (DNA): TGTGCCAGCAGCCACATCGGGGAGTCACCCCTCCACTTT. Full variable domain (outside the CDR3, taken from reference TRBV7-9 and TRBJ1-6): DTGVSQNPRHKITKRGQNVTFRCDPISEHNRLYWYRQTLGQGPEFLTYFQNEAQLEKSRLLSDRFSAERPKGSFSTLEIQRTEQGDSAMYLCASSHIGESPLHFGNGTRLTVT.

The CDR3 sequence is CASSRDRDQPQHF. The DNA for the CDR3 is TGTGCCAGTAGTAGGGACAGGGATCAGCCCCAGCATTTT. The chain is built from TRBV19 and TRBJ1-5; 9 positions agree with TRBD1. The CDR3 length is 13 residues. Losses at the gene ends were 4 bases for V and 5 bases for J; bases not matched to a gene: 0. Germline loops: CDR1 LNHDA, CDR2 SQIVND (reference sequence). The whole variable domain, remainder taken from reference TRBV19 and TRBJ1-5, is DGGITQSPKYLFRKEGQNVTLSCEQNLNHDAMYWYRQDPGQGLRLIYYSQIVNDFQKGDIAEGYSVSREKKESFPLTVTSAQKNPTAFYLCASSRDRDQPQHFGDGTRLSIL.

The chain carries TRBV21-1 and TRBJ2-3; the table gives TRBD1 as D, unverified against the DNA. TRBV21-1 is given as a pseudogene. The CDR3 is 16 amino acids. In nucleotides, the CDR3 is TGTGCCAGCAGCAAAGAGTCAGGGGCAAACACAGATACGCAGTATTTT. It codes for CASSKESGANTDTQYF.

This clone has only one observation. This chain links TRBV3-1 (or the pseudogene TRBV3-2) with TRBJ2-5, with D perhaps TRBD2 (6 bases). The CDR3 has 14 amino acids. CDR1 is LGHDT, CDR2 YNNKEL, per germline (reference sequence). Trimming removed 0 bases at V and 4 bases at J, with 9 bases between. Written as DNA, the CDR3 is TGTGCCAGCAGCCAAGAACTAGCCGGAGAGACCCAGTACTTC. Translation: CASSQELAGETQYF.

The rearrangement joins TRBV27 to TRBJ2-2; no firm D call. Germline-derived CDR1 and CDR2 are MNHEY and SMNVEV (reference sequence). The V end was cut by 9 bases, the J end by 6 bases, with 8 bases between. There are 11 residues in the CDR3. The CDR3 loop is CASLIAGELFF. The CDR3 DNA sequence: TGTGCCAGTCTAATTGCCGGGGAGCTGTTTTTT.

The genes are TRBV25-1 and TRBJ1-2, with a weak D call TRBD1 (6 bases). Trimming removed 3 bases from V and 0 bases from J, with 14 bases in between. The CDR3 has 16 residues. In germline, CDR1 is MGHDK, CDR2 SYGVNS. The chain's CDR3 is CASSEGGGIANYGYTF. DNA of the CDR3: TGTGCCAGCAGTGAGGGAGGGGGTATAGCTAACTATGGCTACACCTTC.

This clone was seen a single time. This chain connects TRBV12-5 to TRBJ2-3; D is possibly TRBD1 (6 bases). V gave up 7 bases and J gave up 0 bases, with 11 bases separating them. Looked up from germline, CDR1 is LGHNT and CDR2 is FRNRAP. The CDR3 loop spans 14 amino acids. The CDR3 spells CASAPQGSTDTQYF. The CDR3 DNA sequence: TGTGCTAGTGCTCCACAGGGTAGCACAGATACGCAGTATTTT.

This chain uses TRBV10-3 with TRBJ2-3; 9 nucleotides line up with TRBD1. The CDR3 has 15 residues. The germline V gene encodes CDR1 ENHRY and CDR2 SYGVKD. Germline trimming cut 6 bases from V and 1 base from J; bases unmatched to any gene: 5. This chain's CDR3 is CAIRGGQGGTDTQYF. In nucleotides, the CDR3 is TGTGCCATCAGGGGGGGACAGGGAGGCACAGATACGCAGTATTTT.

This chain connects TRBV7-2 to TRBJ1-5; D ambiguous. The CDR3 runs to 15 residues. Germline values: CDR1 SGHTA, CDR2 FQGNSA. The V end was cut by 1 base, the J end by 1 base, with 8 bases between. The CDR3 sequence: CASSLVPFSNQPQHF. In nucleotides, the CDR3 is TGTGCCAGCAGCTTAGTCCCCTTCAGCAATCAGCCCCAGCATTTT.

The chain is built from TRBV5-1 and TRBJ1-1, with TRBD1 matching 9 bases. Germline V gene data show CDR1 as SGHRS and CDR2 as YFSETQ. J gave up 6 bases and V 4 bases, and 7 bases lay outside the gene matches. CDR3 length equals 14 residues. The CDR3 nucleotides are TGCGCCAGCAGCACGGGACAGGGCGGGTCTGAAGCTTTCTTT. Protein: CASSTGQGGSEAFF.

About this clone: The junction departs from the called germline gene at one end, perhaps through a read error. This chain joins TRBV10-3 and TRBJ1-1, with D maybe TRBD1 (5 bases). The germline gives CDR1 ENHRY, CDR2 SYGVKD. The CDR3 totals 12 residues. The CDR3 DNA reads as TGTGCCATTCGGGAACCCGGGACTGAAACTTTCTTT. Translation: CAIREPGTETFF.

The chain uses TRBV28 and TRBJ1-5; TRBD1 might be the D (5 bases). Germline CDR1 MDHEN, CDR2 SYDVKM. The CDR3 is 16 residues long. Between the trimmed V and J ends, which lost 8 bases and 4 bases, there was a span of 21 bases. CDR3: CASAPRRGGSNQPQHF. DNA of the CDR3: TGTGCCAGCGCTCCTAGGCGGGGGGGATCGAATCAGCCCCAGCATTTT.

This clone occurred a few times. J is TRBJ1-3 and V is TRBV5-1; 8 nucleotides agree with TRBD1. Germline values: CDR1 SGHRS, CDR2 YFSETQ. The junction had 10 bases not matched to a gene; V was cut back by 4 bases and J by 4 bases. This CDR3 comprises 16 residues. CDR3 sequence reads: CASSARSRDRGNTIYF. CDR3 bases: TGCGCCAGCAGCGCCCGTTCCCGGGACAGGGGAAACACCATATATTTT.

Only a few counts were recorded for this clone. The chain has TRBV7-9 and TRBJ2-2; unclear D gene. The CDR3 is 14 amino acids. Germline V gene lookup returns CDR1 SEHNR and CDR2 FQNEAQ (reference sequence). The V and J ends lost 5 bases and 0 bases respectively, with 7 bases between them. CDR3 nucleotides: TGTGCCAGCAGCCAGACACCGAACACCGGGGAGCTGTTTTTT. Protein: CASSQTPNTGELFF.